This TCR beta chain was identified during a study of cytomegalovirus exposure and HLA in healthy donors. Overall study findings and caveats: As a later analysis showed, a missense DCLRE1C variant was linked to trimming of TCR beta V- and J-genes. Association of some 18,000 TCR beta sequences with HLA alleles was found at 0.05 false discovery rate in a later analysis. Donors belonging to an Asian-associated ancestry cluster reportedly showed fewer N-insertions in productive TCRs than the approximately 700-donor mean, according to what a later analysis found. The authors listed 150 to 200 TCR beta chains as cytomegalovirus-associated.

This CDR3 comprises 13 residues. CDR1 is SQVTM, CDR2 ANQGSEA, per germline. V lost 3 bases to trimming and J lost 4 bases, with 12 bases between them. The study ran its PCR with 60 Vbeta and 13 Jbeta primers. Clones were sequenced by immunoSEQ multiplex PCR, and TCRdb holds only the in-frame ones, with some missing. Of around 100,000 clones listed, 82% are singletons. Turning to this clone: What it binds is not known.

This receptor was obtained from a man in his thirties or forties in good health and CMV-seropositive. V usage is TRBV29-1 and J usage is TRBJ2-5; maybe TRBD2 (5 bases). The sequenced material came from PBMCs. The CDR3 nucleotides read TGCAGCGTTGATAAGGCAGGAGGAGAGACCCAGTACTTC. Amino acids: CSVDKAGGETQYF.